These T cell receptor beta chains were read from a single sample in a study of STAT5B mutations in CD4+ large granular lymphocyte leukemia. Using immunoSEQ multiplex PCR, the repertoire was profiled, and TCRdb retains in-frame clones only, with some absent. This sample carries tens of thousands of clones, around 72% of them seen once, and the ten largest clones take 0.65%. The sequenced material came from CD4+ T cells from blood buffy coats. The receptor set was obtained from a human donor in good health. Each CDR3 is given with its conserved first and last residue. D genes are given only for firm matches. Clone size appears in some rows only: once, few, many, or a class for an expanded clone.

>TRBJ1-2|.|.|TRBV11-2|13
CASSVEGGYGYTF
TGTGCCAGCAGTGTAGAAGGGGGCTATGGCTACACCTTC
>TRBJ2-2|.|.|TRBV4-2|15
CASSQRGPHTGELFF
TGTGCCAGCAGCCAGCGGGGGCCCCACACCGGGGAGCTGTTTTTT
>TRBJ2-1|.|.|TRBV5-1|13
CASSPGGANEQFF
TGCGCCAGCAGCCCAGGGGGGGCCAATGAGCAGTTCTTC
>TRBJ2-3|.|.|TRBV9|14
CASSVEDARAQQYF
TGTGCCAGCAGCGTAGAGGACGCTCGGGCGCAGCAGTATTTT
>TRBJ1-3|.|.|TRBV28|14
CASSPLRQLNTIYF
TGTGCCAGCAGTCCCCTCCGACAGCTAAACACCATATATTTT
>TRBJ1-1|few|TRBD1|TRBV5-4|16
CASSLGTGAMNTEAFF
TGTGCCAGCAGCTTGGGGACAGGGGCCATGAACACTGAAGCTTTCTTT
>TRBJ2-2|.|.|TRBV2|12
CASSEEVGELFF
TGTGCCAGCAGTGAAGAGGTCGGGGAGCTGTTTTTT
>TRBJ2-2|once|TRBD1|TRBV9|19
CASSVAFLGQGAGTGELFF
TGTGCCAGCAGCGTAGCGTTCCTCGGACAGGGGGCCGGTACCGGGGAGCTGTTTTTT
>TRBJ1-2|.|.|TRBV28|14
CASSLSGPGGNYTF
TGTGCCAGCAGTTTATCCGGGCCCGGAGGGAACTACACCTTC
>TRBJ1-1|.|.|TRBV28|15
CASSLIWGTSLEAFF
TGTGCCAGCAGTTTAATTTGGGGGACATCCCTTGAAGCTTTCTTT
>TRBJ2-2|.|.|TRBV2|14
CASRMPGFAGELFF
TGTGCCAGCAGGATGCCCGGGTTCGCCGGGGAGCTGTTTTTT
>TRBJ1-5|.|TRBD1|TRBV18|17
CASSLTGGGGPNQPQHF
TGTGCCAGCTCACTAACAGGGGGAGGTGGGCCGAATCAGCCCCAGCATTTT